This TCR beta chain was recovered during a study of technical replicates of blood from several donors. Trimming left V 8 bases short and J 0 bases short, with 10 bases between. Germline CDR1 reads MDHEN; CDR2 reads SYDVKM. This CDR3 region has 13 residues. The repertoire was sequenced with immunoSEQ multiplex PCR; TCRdb's copy has only in-frame clones and lacks some. Here the sample spans 54,000 or so clones, around 95% being singletons. The sample comprised T cells isolated from PBMCs. The TCR sequence derives from a human donor in good health. The genes are TRBV28 and TRBJ1-2; D is undetermined. CDR3 sequence (DNA): TGTGCCAGCCGAGGAGTCACTAACTATGGCTACACCTTC. Amino acids: CASRGVTNYGYTF.